Listed below are T cell receptor beta chains from one sample, sequenced in a study of technical replicates of blood from four donors. This table comes from immunoSEQ multiplex PCR, and its TCRdb copy is limited to in-frame clones, with some not included. The sample shows about 90,000 clones, approximately 90% of them seen only once. The sample consisted of T cells isolated from PBMCs. These TCRs come from a human donor in good health. The conserved cysteine and the conserved F or W are not part of the CDR3 here.

>11|TRBV2|TRBJ1-4
ASSEGGDEKLF
>11|TRBV6-5|TRBJ2-7
ATSGLAGNEQY
>12|TRBV19|TRBJ2-1
ASSIMRESDEQF
>13|TRBV9|TRBJ1-2
ASSVTSGPLDGYT
>12|TRBV6-1|TRBJ2-5
ASSEDPGLETQY
>13|TRBV30|TRBJ1-6
AWSVGGAGNSPLH
>11|TRBV6-1|TRBJ1-1
ASDRLGSTEAF
>10|TRBV27|TRBJ2-4
ASRTGGNIQY
>13|TRBV6-1|TRBJ1-2
ASSTQGLLYYGYT
>17|TRBV5-1|TRBJ1-3
ASSPGTGDLWASGNTIY
>9|TRBV19|TRBJ1-2
AIGTVLGYT
>13|TRBV7-3|TRBJ2-1
ASSYSGGAPNEQF
>12|TRBV7-8|TRBJ1-5
ASSPTGMDQPQH
>10|TRBV2|TRBJ2-4
ASSDEVNIQY
>12|TRBV5-6|TRBJ1-2
ASSLVGQGYGYT
>14|TRBV4-1|TRBJ1-2
ASSHTAGQANHGYT
>13|TRBV28|TRBJ1-5
ASSFYTGGSQPQH
>14|TRBV9|TRBJ2-3
ASSRRGDRSPDTQY
>13|TRBV29-1|TRBJ2-7
SVVLGTGVLYEQY
>11|TRBV7-6|TRBJ1-1
ASSLGRVSEAF
>9|TRBV21-1|TRBJ2-7
ASRLVYEQY
>12|TRBV6-5|TRBJ2-5
ASSYSGGQETQY
>12|TRBV28|TRBJ1-5
ASSEGQLNQPQH
>10|TRBV6-1|TRBJ1-2
ASSEANYGYT
>15|TRBV7-9|TRBJ2-1
ASSFIPLEREGNEQF
>14|TRBV7-9|TRBJ2-7
ASSHTPGQGSDEQY
>13|TRBV6-1|TRBJ1-4
ASSERGQANEKLF
>16|TRBV11-2|TRBJ2-1
ASSSWVGLAGFYNEQF
>11|TRBV6-4|TRBJ2-7
ASSDRPGFEQY
>13|TRBV6-5|TRBJ1-1
ASSYRTGGNTEAF
>11|TRBV10-3|TRBJ2-2
ASHRDLAGELF
>10|TRBV7-9|TRBJ2-7
ASTEGAREQY
>13|TRBV2|TRBJ1-5
ASSQTTGGLLPQH
>15|TRBV19|TRBJ2-3
ASSIKRGAGLTDTQY
>15|TRBV7-8|TRBJ1-3
ASSLVPLTGPGNTIY
>14|TRBV11-2|TRBJ2-1
ASSLVVFSEGNEQF
>14|TRBV18|TRBJ1-1
ASSPTGAPGFAEAF